Described below is a single T cell receptor beta chain sequence and its context. The sample belongs to a study of blood T cell repertoires in COVID-19. This CDR3 has 15 amino acids. In germline, CDR1 is GTSNPN, CDR2 SVGIG (reference sequence). Trimming cost V 6 bases and J 7 bases, with 24 bases left between them. Grouping used clinical history reported by participants in a survey and questionnaire. Exposed participants encountered a COVID-19 case during the 2 weeks preceding study entry. Authors' analysis steps: Nucleated cell number was recorded as an estimate derived from reference gene primer amplification. Sequencing was performed with immunoSEQ multiplex PCR; in TCRdb, only in-frame clones are kept and a portion is missing. That table supplies the V and J calls and clone size; D and trimming were determined from the DNA. Of over 130,000 clones in the sample, about four fifths are singletons; the top ten hold 1.5% to 2%.

The sample taken for sequencing was PBMCs or T cells enriched from blood (not recorded which). This TCR came from a woman aged 18-30 years who had been exposed to COVID-19. The J gene is TRBJ1-2, the V gene TRBV30; D uncertain. The CDR3 loop reads CACTVGPSRQSGYTF. CDR3 sequence (DNA): TGTGCCTGTACGGTGGGCCCGAGTCGGCAGAGTGGCTACACCTTC.